Below, one T cell receptor beta chain is given with its context. The target antigen is unknown. Individuals having autoimmune disease history or systemic immunosuppression were not enrolled. Profiling relied on immunoSEQ multiplex PCR, and the TCRdb table lists in-frame clones only, not all of them. The table lists around 91,000 clones, approximately 89% of them singletons. The data were taken from a study of OX40 agonist ivuxolimab in advanced cancers. Study at large: Under the entry rules, prior anti-PD-1, anti-PD-L1 or anti-CTLA-4 therapy was allowed, and less than 50% had some. Findings and limits, study-wide: There were, on average, more expanded clones in CD8+ T cells than in CD4+.

Germline CDR1 is LGHNA and CDR2 is YSLEER. The CDR3 loop spans 18 amino acids. The trim removed 0 bases at V and 4 bases at J, leaving 8 bases unmatched. The specimen comprised CD4+ or CD8+ T cells sorted from blood, sampled in a trial of the OX40 agonist ivuxolimab. V usage is TRBV4-3 and J usage is TRBJ2-3, with 12 bases aligning to TRBD2. The origin of this receptor is an adult with an advanced solid tumor such as melanoma, head and neck, liver or kidney cancer. The DNA for the CDR3 is TGCGCCAGCAGCCAAGAACTAGCGGGAGGTTTCGTTTCAGATACGCAGTATTTT. Residues: CASSQELAGGFVSDTQYF.